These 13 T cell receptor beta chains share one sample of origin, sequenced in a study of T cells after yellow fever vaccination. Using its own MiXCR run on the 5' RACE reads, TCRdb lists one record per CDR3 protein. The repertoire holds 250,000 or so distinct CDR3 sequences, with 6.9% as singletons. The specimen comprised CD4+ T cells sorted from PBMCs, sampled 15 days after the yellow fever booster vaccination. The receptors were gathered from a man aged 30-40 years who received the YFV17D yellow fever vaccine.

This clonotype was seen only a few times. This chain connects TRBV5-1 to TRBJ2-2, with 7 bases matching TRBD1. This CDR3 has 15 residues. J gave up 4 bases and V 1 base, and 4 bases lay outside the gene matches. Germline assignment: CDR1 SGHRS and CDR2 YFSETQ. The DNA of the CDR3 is TGCGCCAGCAGCTTGTACAGGGGCCTCACCGGGGAGCTGTTTTTT. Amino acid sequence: CASSLYRGLTGELFF.

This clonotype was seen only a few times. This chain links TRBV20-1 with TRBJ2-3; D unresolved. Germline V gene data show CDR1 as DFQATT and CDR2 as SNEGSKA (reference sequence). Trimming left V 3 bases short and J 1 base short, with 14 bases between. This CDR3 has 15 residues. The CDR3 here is CSASPPGRGTDTQYF. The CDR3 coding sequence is TGCAGTGCTAGTCCCCCCGGTAGAGGCACAGATACGCAGTATTTT.

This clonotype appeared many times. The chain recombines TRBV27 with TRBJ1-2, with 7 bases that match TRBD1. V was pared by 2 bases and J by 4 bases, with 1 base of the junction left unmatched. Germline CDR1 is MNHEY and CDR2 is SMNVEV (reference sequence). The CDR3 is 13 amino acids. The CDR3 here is CASSLDRAYGYTF. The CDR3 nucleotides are TGTGCCAGCAGTTTAGACAGGGCCTATGGCTACACCTTC.

In DNA form, the CDR3 reads TGTGCCAGCAGCTTAGTGGGGGGGACAGGGGGCTACGAGCAGTACTTC. Its protein product is CASSLVGGTGGYEQYF. The rearrangement links TRBV7-2 to TRBJ2-7, with 11 positions matching TRBD1. Germline V CDR1 and CDR2: SGHTA, FQGNSA. V lost 1 base to trimming and J lost 3 bases; unmatched junction nucleotides: 5. The CDR3 loop spans 16 amino acids.

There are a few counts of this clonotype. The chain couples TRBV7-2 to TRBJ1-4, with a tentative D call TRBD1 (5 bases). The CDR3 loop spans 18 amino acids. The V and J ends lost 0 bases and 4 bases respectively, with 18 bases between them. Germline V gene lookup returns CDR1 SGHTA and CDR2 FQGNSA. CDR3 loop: CASSLALRGVKGNEKLFF. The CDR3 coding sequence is TGTGCCAGCAGCTTAGCCCTCCGGGGGGTCAAGGGTAATGAAAAACTGTTTTTT. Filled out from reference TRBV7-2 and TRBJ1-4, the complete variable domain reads GAGVSQSPSNKVTEKGKDVELRCDPISGHTALYWYRQSLGQGLEFLIYFQGNSAPDKSGLPSDRFSAERTGGSVSTLTIQRTQQEDSAVYLCASSLALRGVKGNEKLFFGSGTQLSVL.

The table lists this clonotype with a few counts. The CDR3 bases are TGCAGCGTTGGGCAGGGGGCTTATCAGCCCCAGCATTTT. It codes for CSVGQGAYQPQHF. The chain employs TRBV29-1 and TRBJ1-5; the match to TRBD1 covers 8 bases. Looked up from germline, CDR1 is SQVTM and CDR2 is ANQGSEA. Trimming removed 4 bases from V and 5 bases from J; junction bases left unmatched: 4. The CDR3 length is 13 residues.

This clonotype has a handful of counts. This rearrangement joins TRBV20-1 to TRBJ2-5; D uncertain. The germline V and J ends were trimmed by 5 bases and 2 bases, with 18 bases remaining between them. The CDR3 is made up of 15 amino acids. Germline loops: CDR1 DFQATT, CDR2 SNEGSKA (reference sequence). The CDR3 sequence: CSAPPGSKGQETQYF. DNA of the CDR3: TGCAGTGCTCCACCCGGTTCGAAGGGACAAGAGACCCAGTACTTC.

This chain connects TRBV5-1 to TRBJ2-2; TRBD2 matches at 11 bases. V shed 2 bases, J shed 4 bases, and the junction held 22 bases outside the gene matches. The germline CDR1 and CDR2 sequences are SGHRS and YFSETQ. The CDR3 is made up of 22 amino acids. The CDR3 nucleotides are TGCGCCAGCAGCTTTAGGACAGGGACGTCTAGCGGGAGGCCCCGGATCACCGGGGAGCTGTTTTTT. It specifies CASSFRTGTSSGRPRITGELFF.

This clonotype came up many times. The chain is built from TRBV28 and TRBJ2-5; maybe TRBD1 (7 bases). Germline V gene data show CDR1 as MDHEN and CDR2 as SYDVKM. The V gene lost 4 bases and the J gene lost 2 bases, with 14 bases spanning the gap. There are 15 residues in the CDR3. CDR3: CASSSFGGQQETQYF. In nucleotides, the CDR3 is TGTGCCAGCAGTTCATTCGGGGGACAGCAAGAGACCCAGTACTTC.

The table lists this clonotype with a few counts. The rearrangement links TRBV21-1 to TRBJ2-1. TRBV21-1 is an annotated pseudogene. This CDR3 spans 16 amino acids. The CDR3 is CASSKGDRGSYNEQFF. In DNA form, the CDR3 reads TGTGCCAGCAGCAAAGGCGACAGGGGCTCCTACAATGAGCAGTTCTTC.

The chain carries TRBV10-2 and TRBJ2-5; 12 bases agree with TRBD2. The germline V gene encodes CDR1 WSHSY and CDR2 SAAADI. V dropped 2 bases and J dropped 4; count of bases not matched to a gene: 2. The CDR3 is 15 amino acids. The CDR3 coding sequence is TGCGCCAGCAGTGAGCCGGGACTAGCGGGAGAGACCCAGTACTTC. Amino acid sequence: CASSEPGLAGETQYF.

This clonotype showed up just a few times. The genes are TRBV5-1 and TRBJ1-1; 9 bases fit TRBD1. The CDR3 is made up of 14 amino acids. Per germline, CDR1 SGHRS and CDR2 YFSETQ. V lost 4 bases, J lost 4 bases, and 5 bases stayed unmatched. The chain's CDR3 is CASSLTGGPTEAFF. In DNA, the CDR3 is TGCGCCAGCAGCCTGACAGGGGGACCCACTGAAGCTTTCTTT.

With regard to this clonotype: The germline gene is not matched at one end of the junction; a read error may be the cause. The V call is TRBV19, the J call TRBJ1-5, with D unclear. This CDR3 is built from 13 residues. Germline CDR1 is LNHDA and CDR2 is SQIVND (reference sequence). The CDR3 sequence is CASSIGVNQPHHF. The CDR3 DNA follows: TGTGCCAGTAGTATAGGGGTCAATCAGCCCCATCATTTT.